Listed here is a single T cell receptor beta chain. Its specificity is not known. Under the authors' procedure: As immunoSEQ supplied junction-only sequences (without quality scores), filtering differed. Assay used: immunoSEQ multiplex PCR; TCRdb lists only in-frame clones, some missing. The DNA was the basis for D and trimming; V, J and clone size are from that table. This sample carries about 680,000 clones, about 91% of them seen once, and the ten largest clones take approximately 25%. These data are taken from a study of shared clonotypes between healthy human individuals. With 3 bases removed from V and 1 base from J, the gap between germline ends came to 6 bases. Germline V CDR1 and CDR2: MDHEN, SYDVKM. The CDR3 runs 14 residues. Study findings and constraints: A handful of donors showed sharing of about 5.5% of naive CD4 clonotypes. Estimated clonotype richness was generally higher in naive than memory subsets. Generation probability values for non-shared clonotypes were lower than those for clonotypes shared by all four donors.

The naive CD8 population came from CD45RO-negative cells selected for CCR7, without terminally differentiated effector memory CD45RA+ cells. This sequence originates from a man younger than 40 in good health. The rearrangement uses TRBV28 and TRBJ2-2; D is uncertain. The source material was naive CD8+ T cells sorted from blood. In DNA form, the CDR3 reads TGTGCCAGCAGTTTTAGTTGGAACACCGGGGAGCTGTTTTTT. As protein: CASSFSWNTGELFF.